The present T cell receptor beta chain was sequenced within a study of human T cells and chemical hapten exposure. Study information: An area of 2 cm by 2 cm on upper inner arm skin received 2% DPC for sensitization. Regarding the study as a whole: Compared to controls, expanded TCRs made significantly more large clusters of similar CDR3s.

Documented time point: pre-sensitization, week 0. The treatment is: therapeutic diphenylcyclopropenone sensitization with weekly scalp DPC. Participating donors were patients with alopecia, aged 18 to 70 years, considered appropriate candidates for DPC. The CDR3 is 14 amino acids. With V trimmed by 6 bases and J by 10 bases, 6 bases remained unmatched. CDR1 and CDR2 from the germline V gene are SEHNR and FQNEAQ (reference sequence). Note on this clonotype: The antigen remains unidentified.

Within the library, unique molecular identifiers were attached to each individual cDNA molecule. MiXCR, run by TCRdb on the RACE reads, gives a single entry per CDR3 protein. The table has 85,000 to 90,000 distinct CDR3 sequences, 9.6% seen once. The chain links TRBV7-9 to TRBJ1-4, with 12 bases aligning to TRBD1. This TCR derives from a woman aged 40 to 55 with alopecia areata. Some clones in this sample may be carry-over from other donors' samples. The sequencing here drew on whole blood, taken in connection with sensitization to the hapten diphenylcyclopropenone (DPC). The CDR3 DNA sequence: TGTGCCAGCAGTTCCGGGACAGGGGGCGTAAAACTGTTTTTT. Encoded protein: CASSSGTGGVKLFF.